The 23 T cell receptor beta chains given below trace back to one sample, sequenced in a study of response to subunit inactivated influenza vaccine. Using its own MiXCR run on the RT-PCR reads, TCRdb lists one record per CDR3 protein. Of around 570,000 distinct CDR3 sequences in the sample, approximately 7.1% were seen once. Sample: PBMCs from blood, taken 23 months after vaccination. These receptors all stem from a man aged 50-75 years who received an inactivated influenza vaccine.

This clonotype came up a few times. The chain is built from TRBV20-1 and TRBJ2-1; 15 bases line up with TRBD2. After removal of 6 bases from V and 6 bases from J, the junction contained 6 bases not matched to a gene. Germline V gene data show CDR1 as DFQATT and CDR2 as SNEGSKA (reference sequence). The CDR3 is made up of 15 amino acids. The CDR3 here is CSAVRTSGRANEQFF. The CDR3 DNA reads TGCAGTGCGGTACGGACTAGCGGGAGGGCCAATGAGCAGTTCTTC.

This clonotype was recorded a few times. The chain couples TRBV5-1 to TRBJ1-1; D unclear. CDR3 length: 13 residues. The germline V and J ends were trimmed by 4 bases and 6 bases, with 13 bases remaining between them. CDR1 and CDR2 (germline): SGHRS, YFSETQ. CDR3 loop: CASSLGSPPEAFF. The CDR3 DNA follows: TGCGCCAGCAGCCTGGGGTCCCCCCCTGAAGCTTTCTTT. Together with reference TRBV5-1 and TRBJ1-1, the CDR3 gives the full variable domain: KAGVTQTPRYLIKTRGQQVTLSCSPISGHRSVSWYQQTPGQGLQFLFEYFSETQRNKGNFPGRFSGRQFSNSRSEMNVSTLELGDSALYLCASSLGSPPEAFFGQGTRLTVV.

The chain recombines TRBV5-1 with TRBJ1-1; the D gene is possibly TRBD1 (6 bases). V was cut by 6 bases and J by 9 bases, with 21 bases left in between. The CDR3 is 14 residues long. Per the germline V gene, CDR1 is SGHRS and CDR2 is YFSETQ. DNA of the CDR3: TGCGCCAGCACCAATTCGGGACAATCGGGTCAAGCTTTCTTT. This sequence encodes CASTNSGQSGQAFF.

V and J are TRBV11-2 and TRBJ2-7; the D is unclear. The ends were cut back, 6 bases at V and 2 bases at J, with 11 bases in the middle. In germline, CDR1 is SGHAT, CDR2 FQNNGV. This CDR3 spans 13 amino acids. The CDR3 loop reads CASRQNVAYEQYF. The CDR3 region has the DNA TGTGCCAGCAGACAAAACGTGGCCTACGAGCAGTACTTC. Full variable domain (remainder filled in from reference TRBV11-2 and TRBJ2-7): EAGVAQSPRYKIIEKRQSVAFWCNPISGHATLYWYQQILGQGPKLLIQFQNNGVVDDSQLPKDRFSAERLKGVDSTLKIQPAKLEDSAVYLCASRQNVAYEQYFGPGTRLTVT.

This clonotype was recorded a few times. The CDR3 loop is CASKRGRGTLGTEAFF. In DNA, the CDR3 is TGTGCCAGTAAAAGGGGGCGAGGAACCCTGGGCACTGAAGCTTTCTTT. The chain couples TRBV6-1 to TRBJ1-1; TRBD1 matches 7 bases. The J segment lost 4 bases and the V segment lost 9 bases, leaving 17 bases of the junction unmatched. CDR1 MNHNS and CDR2 SASEGT come from the germline V gene. The CDR3 runs 16 residues.

This clonotype showed up just a few times. V is TRBV4-2 and J is TRBJ1-4; D may be TRBD1 (6 bases). Germline-derived CDR1 and CDR2 are LGHNA and YNFKEQ. Between the trimmed V and J ends, which lost 5 bases and 8 bases, there was a span of 18 bases. The CDR3 covers 15 residues. CDR3 nucleotides: TGTGCCAGCAGCTACGTAGGGGGGGAACGAGAAAAACTGTTTTTT. This translates into CASSYVGGEREKLFF.

This clonotype was observed a handful of times. V and J are TRBV27 and TRBJ2-7; 9 bases align to TRBD2. Trimming removed 4 bases from V and 0 bases from J; junction bases left unmatched: 13. CDR1 and CDR2 (germline): MNHEY, SMNVEV (reference sequence). The CDR3 totals 18 residues. The CDR3 DNA reads TGTGCCAGCAGTTCACAGGGGCGGGAGGGCCGGTTCTCCTACGAGCAGTACTTC. It yields the protein CASSSQGREGRFSYEQYF.

The chain recombines TRBV10-3 with TRBJ2-1; D gene unclear. The germline V and J ends were trimmed by 6 bases and 5 bases, with 11 bases remaining between them. CDR3 length equals 13 residues. CDR1 and CDR2 from the germline V gene are ENHRY and SYGVKD. The CDR3 bases are TGTGCCATCAGGCGCTCTCCGGACAATGAGCAGTTCTTC. Translating gives CAIRRSPDNEQFF.

The rearrangement links TRBV27 to TRBJ2-1; D may be TRBD1 (6 bases). This CDR3 has 15 residues. The V end was cut by 0 bases, the J end by 8 bases, with 14 bases between. CDR1 and CDR2 (germline): MNHEY, SMNVEV (reference sequence). As DNA, the CDR3 is TGTGCCAGCAGTTTATCAGGGGGTCTAGGGTATGAGCAGTTCTTC. Protein: CASSLSGGLGYEQFF.

This clonotype was found many times. V usage is TRBV5-5 and J usage is TRBJ2-1, with D hard to call. V lost 5 bases, J lost 2 bases, and 8 bases lay in between. CDR1 is SGHKS, CDR2 YYEKEE, per germline (reference sequence). The CDR3 is made up of 13 amino acids. Here the CDR3 DNA reads TGTGCCAGCAGGCCCTTGGCCTACAATGAGCAGTTCTTC. Encoded protein: CASRPLAYNEQFF.

This chain joins TRBV7-2 and TRBJ2-3, with TRBD2 matching over 15 bases. V was clipped by 8 bases and J by 1 base; unmatched bases: 4. Germline values: CDR1 SGHTA, CDR2 FQGNSA. The CDR3 loop spans 16 amino acids. The CDR3 DNA reads TGTGCCAGCTCGGGACTAGCGGGGGGCCGCACAGATACGCAGTATTTT. This codes for CASSGLAGGRTDTQYF.

The chain uses TRBV28 and TRBJ2-3; D gene uncertain. V was cut by 1 base and J by 2 bases, with 4 bases left in between. Germline lookup yields CDR1 MDHEN and CDR2 SYDVKM. The length of the CDR3 is 13 residues. The CDR3 nucleotides are TGTGCCAGCAGTTTATCCGTCACAGATACGCAGTATTTT. Its translation: CASSLSVTDTQYF.

This chain links TRBV27 with TRBJ2-3; 12 nucleotides line up with TRBD2. Trimming removed 5 bases from V and 10 bases from J; junction bases left unmatched: 13. CDR1 is MNHEY, CDR2 SMNVEV, per germline (reference sequence). The CDR3 covers 16 residues. The CDR3 region is CASSPIKTSGRRAQYF. The CDR3 region has the DNA TGTGCCAGCAGTCCGATTAAGACTAGCGGGAGACGGGCGCAGTATTTT.

The chain employs TRBV5-5 and TRBJ1-5, with 7 positions matching TRBD1. J was trimmed by 7 bases and V by 4 bases; bases with no gene match: 8. In germline, CDR1 is SGHKS, CDR2 YYEKEE (reference sequence). The CDR3 has 14 amino acids. The DNA for the CDR3 is TGTGCCAGCAGCCGGGACAGAGGTTTACAGCCCCAGCATTTT. This translates into CASSRDRGLQPQHF. Based on the CDR3 plus reference TRBV5-5 and TRBJ1-5, the full variable domain is DAGVTQSPTHLIKTRGQQVTLRCSPISGHKSVSWYQQVLGQGPQFIFQYYEKEERGRGNFPDRFSARQFPNYSSELNVNALLLGDSALYLCASSRDRGLQPQHFGDGTRLSIL.

The V and J genes are TRBV27 and TRBJ1-5; D is unresolved. CDR1 MNHEY and CDR2 SMNVEV come from the germline V gene (reference sequence). The CDR3 runs 18 residues. V was pared by 5 bases and J by 7 bases, with 27 bases between. The CDR3 is CASSPSGRRAQSVQPQHF. In nucleotides, the CDR3 is TGTGCCAGCAGTCCGAGTGGACGGCGGGCTCAATCTGTACAGCCCCAGCATTTT.

This clonotype was detected only a few times. The chain combines TRBV3-1 with TRBJ1-3; no reliable D call. Germline V gene data show CDR1 as LGHDT and CDR2 as YNNKEL (reference sequence). This CDR3 has 16 residues. Trimming left V 1 base short and J 4 bases short, with 14 bases between. The CDR3 reads CASSQAAQFSGNTIYF. The CDR3 nucleotides read TGTGCCAGCAGCCAAGCAGCACAGTTCTCAGGAAACACCATATATTTT.

With regard to this clonotype: The conserved final phenylalanine or tryptophan is absent from the CDR3, which likely points to a read error. The DNA is omitted, as the CDR3 cannot be located on it reliably, and the CDR3 follows TCRdb's listing. CDR3 sequence: CASSQGGRGTLSI. V is TRBV4-3 and J is TRBJ1-5. The CDR3 sequence runs 13 residues, both termini included. Germline V CDR1 and CDR2: LGHNA, YSLEER.

This clonotype was observed at least ten times. The genes are TRBV12-3 or TRBV12-4 and TRBJ2-1, with 9 bases aligning to TRBD2. The CDR3 runs to 15 residues. J lost 5 bases, V lost 1 base, and 3 bases had no gene match. This chain's CDR3 is CASSLVVAGDNEQFF. The CDR3 DNA reads as TGTGCCAGCAGTTTAGTGGTAGCGGGAGACAATGAGCAGTTCTTC.

In this sample, this clonotype turned up many times. The V call is TRBV3-1, the J call TRBJ2-7, with D possibly being TRBD1 (6 bases). The germline gives CDR1 LGHDT, CDR2 YNNKEL (reference sequence). There are 14 residues in the CDR3. V was cut by 4 bases and J by 3 bases, with 13 bases left in between. The CDR3 nucleotides read TGTGCCAGCAGCCGATCCGGACAGTACTACGAGCAGTACTTC. Translation: CASSRSGQYYEQYF.

This clonotype was detected a few times. The rearrangement uses TRBV14 and TRBJ2-4, with a weak D call TRBD2 (5 bases). Trimming removed 0 bases at V and 0 bases at J, with 18 bases between. CDR1 is SGHDN and CDR2 is FVKESK in the germline V gene. There are 19 residues in the CDR3. The CDR3 reads CASSQEGSSRLLAKNIQYF. The DNA of the CDR3 is TGTGCCAGCAGCCAAGAAGGTTCTAGCAGACTTTTAGCCAAAAACATTCAGTACTTC.

The CDR3 sequence: CASRSDRGQRNIQYF. The CDR3 DNA reads TGTGCCAGCCGTTCAGACAGGGGGCAGCGGAACATTCAGTACTTC. The chain uses TRBV12-3 or TRBV12-4 and TRBJ2-4; 10 positions agree with TRBD1. With V trimmed by 8 bases and J by 7 bases, 11 bases remained unmatched. This CDR3 has 15 amino acids.

This clonotype was picked up a small number of times. This chain links TRBV4-3 with TRBJ2-7; D uncertain. The CDR3 contains 15 residues. Germline V gives CDR1 LGHNA, CDR2 YSLEER. Trimming left V 0 bases short and J 3 bases short, with 12 bases between. As DNA, the CDR3 is TGCGCCAGCAGCCAAGATTCCGGACGGAACTACGAGCAGTACTTC. The encoded protein is CASSQDSGRNYEQYF.

This clonotype was counted many times. This chain connects TRBV5-1 to TRBJ1-1; 7 bases are a match to TRBD1. Losses at the gene ends were 3 bases for V and 7 bases for J; bases not matched to a gene: 6. This CDR3 has 13 residues. Germline-derived CDR1 and CDR2 are SGHRS and YFSETQ. CDR3 region: CASSWTTGNEAFF. In DNA, the CDR3 is TGCGCCAGCAGCTGGACGACAGGGAATGAAGCTTTCTTT.